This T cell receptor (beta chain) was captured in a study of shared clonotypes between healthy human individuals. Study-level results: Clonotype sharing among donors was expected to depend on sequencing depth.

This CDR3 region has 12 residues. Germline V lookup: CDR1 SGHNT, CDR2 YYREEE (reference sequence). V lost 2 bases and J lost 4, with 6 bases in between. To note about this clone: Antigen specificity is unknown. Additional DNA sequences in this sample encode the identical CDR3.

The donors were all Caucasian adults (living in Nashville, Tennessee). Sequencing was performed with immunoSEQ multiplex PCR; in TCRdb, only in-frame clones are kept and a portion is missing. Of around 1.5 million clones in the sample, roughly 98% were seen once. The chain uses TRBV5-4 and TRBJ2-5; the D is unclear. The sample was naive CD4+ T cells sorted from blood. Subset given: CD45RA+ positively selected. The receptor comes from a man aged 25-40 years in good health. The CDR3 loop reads CASSLGRETQYF. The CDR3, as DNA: TGTGCCAGCAGCTTAGGTAGAGAGACCCAGTACTTC.